This T cell receptor (beta chain) was sequenced for a study of siplizumab effects on memory and regulatory T cells. Approximately 98,000 TCR templates underwent assay in each sample. Assay used: immunoSEQ multiplex PCR; TCRdb lists only in-frame clones, some missing. The sample holds about 100,000 clones, just over 90% seen once. Germline lookup yields CDR1 MNHNS and CDR2 SASEGT. The V segment lost 5 bases and the J segment 3 bases; nucleotides outside the gene matches: 6. This CDR3 has 14 residues. Sample: Tregs sorted from blood. The source of this sequence is a human donor in good health. The V gene is TRBV6-1, the J gene TRBJ2-7, with 8 bases that match TRBD1. CDR3 nucleotide sequence: TGTGCCAGCAGTACACGGACAGGGCGCTACGAGCAGTACTTC. Translation gives CASSTRTGRYEQYF.